The T cell receptor (beta chain) under discussion was sequenced for a study of pediatric ulcerative colitis. General study results and limits: Clonal expansions reduced rectal repertoire diversity in acute severe colitis. Blood-rectal clonal overlap within each person was significantly higher in ulcerative colitis patients than controls.

Before the diagnostic colonoscopy, ulcerative colitis patients were free of immunosuppressive medication. Notes on this clone: The antigen is unknown.

Looked up from germline, CDR1 is MRHNA and CDR2 is SNTAGT. CDR3 length: 15 amino acids. The V end lost 0 bases, the J end lost 0 bases, and 3 bases lay between the germline ends. Each sample received Survey-level depth of up to 500,000 reads. Method: immunoSEQ multiplex PCR; TCRdb's copy keeps in-frame clones and lacks some. The table records 65,000 or so clones, roughly nine tenths of them present only once. J is TRBJ2-6 and V is TRBV6-4; no firm D call. The origin of this receptor is a boy aged 5 to 17 with severe ulcerative colitis. Sample: blood. The CDR3 protein is CASSDSSSGANVLTF. CDR3 DNA sequence: TGTGCCAGCAGTGACTCCAGCTCTGGGGCCAACGTCCTGACTTTC.